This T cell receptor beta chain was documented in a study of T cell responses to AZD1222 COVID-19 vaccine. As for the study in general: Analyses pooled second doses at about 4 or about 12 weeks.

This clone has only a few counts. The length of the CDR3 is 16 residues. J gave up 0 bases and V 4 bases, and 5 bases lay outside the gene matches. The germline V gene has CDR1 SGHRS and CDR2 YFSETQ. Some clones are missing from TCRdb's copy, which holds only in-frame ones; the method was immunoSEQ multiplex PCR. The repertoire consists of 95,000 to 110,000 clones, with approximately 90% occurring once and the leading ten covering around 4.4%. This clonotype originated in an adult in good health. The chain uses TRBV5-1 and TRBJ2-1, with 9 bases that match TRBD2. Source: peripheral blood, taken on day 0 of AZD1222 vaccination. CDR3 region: CASSKASGASYNEQFF. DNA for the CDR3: TGCGCCAGCAGCAAAGCTAGCGGGGCCTCCTACAATGAGCAGTTCTTC.